The present entry profiles one TCR beta chain with its context. This entry comes from a study of blood T cell repertoires in COVID-19. Per the germline V gene, CDR1 is DFQATT and CDR2 is SNEGSKA (reference sequence). Trimming took off 3 bases at V and 7 bases at J, with 9 bases between the two ends. This CDR3 has 11 amino acids. Repertoires were generated with immunoSEQ multiplex PCR, while TCRdb's copy carries only in-frame clones and drops some. This sample has roughly 250,000 clones, with over 80% found just once. The V and J genes are TRBV20-1 and TRBJ1-2, with D possibly TRBD1 on 5 matching bases. The sequence was obtained from a human donor in a cohort sampled during active COVID-19. Input material: peripheral blood. The DNA of the CDR3 is TGCAGTGCTAGTGGGGGACTTGGCTACACCTTC. It yields the protein CSASGGLGYTF.